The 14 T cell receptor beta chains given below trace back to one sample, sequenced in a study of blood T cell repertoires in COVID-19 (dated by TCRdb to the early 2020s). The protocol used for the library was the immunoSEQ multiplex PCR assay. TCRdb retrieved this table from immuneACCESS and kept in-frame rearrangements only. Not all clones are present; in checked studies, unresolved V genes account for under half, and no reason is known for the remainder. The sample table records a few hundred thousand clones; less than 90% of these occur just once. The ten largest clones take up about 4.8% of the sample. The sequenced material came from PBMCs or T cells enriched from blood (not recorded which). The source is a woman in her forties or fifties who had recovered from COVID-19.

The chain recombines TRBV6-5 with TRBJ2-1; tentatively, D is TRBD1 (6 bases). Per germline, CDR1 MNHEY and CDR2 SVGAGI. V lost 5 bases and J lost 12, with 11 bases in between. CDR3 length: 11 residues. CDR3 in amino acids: CASSRTDWQFF. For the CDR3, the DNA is TGTGCCAGCAGTCGGACAGATTGGCAGTTCTTC.

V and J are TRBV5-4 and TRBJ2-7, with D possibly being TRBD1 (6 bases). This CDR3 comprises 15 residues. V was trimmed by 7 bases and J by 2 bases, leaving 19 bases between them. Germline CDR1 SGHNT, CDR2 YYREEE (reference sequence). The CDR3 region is CASASAQGVPYEQYF. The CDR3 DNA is TGTGCCAGCGCTTCCGCACAGGGAGTTCCCTACGAGCAGTACTTC. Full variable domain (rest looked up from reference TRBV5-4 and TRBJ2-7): ETGVTQSPTHLIKTRGQQVTLRCSSQSGHNTVSWYQQALGQGPQFIFQYYREEENGRGNFPPRFSGLQFPNYSSELNVNALELDDSALYLCASASAQGVPYEQYFGPGTRLTVT.

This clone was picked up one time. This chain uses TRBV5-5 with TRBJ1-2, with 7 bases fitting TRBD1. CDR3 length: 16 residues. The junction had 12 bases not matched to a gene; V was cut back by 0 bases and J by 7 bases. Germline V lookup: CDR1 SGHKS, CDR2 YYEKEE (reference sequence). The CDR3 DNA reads TGTGCCAGCAGCTTGGCCGGACAGGCCCTAATTGCTGGCTACACCTTC. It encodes CASSLAGQALIAGYTF.

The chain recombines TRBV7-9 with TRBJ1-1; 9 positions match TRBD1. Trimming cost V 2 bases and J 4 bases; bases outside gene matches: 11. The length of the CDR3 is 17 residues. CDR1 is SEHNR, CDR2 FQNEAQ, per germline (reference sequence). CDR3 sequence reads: CASSLLNPGQGTTEAFF. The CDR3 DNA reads TGTGCCAGCAGCTTACTTAACCCGGGACAGGGTACCACTGAAGCTTTCTTT.

CDR3 in amino acids: CASSLVGEGRDTQYF. In DNA, the CDR3 is TGTGCCAGCAGCTTAGTTGGGGAGGGCCGGGATACGCAGTATTTT. The J gene is TRBJ2-3, the V gene TRBV11-2, with TRBD2 identical over 7 bases. Trimming took 1 base from V and 6 from J; bases not matched to a gene: 7. The CDR3 sequence is 15 residues long. The V gene's germline CDR1 is SGHAT and CDR2 FQNNGV.

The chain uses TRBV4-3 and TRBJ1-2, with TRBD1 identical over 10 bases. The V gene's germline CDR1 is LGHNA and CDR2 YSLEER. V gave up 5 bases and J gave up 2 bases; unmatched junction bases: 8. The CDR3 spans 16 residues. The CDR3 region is CASSRTKGQGNYGYTF. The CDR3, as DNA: TGCGCCAGCAGCAGGACGAAGGGACAGGGGAACTATGGCTACACCTTC.

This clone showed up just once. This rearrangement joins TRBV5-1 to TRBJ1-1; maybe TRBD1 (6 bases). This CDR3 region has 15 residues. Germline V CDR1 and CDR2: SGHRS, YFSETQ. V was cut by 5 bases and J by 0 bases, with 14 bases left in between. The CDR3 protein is CASSPRGYMNTEAFF. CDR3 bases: TGCGCCAGCAGTCCTAGGGGGTATATGAACACTGAAGCTTTCTTT.

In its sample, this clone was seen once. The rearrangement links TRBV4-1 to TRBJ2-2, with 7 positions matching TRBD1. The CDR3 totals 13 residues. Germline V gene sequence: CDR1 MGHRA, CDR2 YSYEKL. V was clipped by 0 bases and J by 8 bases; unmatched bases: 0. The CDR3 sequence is CASSQDRGGELFF. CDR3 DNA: TGCGCCAGCAGCCAAGACAGGGGGGGGGAGCTGTTTTTT.

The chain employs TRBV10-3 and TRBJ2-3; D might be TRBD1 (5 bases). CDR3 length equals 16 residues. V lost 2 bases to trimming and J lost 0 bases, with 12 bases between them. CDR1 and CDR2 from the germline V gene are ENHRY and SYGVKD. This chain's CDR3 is CAISEPTAKSTDTQYF. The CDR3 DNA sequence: TGTGCCATCAGTGAGCCGACAGCGAAAAGCACAGATACGCAGTATTTT.

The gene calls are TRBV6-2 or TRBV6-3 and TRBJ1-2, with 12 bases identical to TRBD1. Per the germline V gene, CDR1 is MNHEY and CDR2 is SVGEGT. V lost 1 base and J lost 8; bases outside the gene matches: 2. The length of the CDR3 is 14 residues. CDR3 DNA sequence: TGTGCCAGCAGTTACTACGGGACAGGGGGCGGCTACACCTTC. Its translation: CASSYYGTGGGYTF.

The CDR3 DNA follows: TGTGCCAGCAGTTTAAGCCGTCCCCCAGGGGATCTTGGCTACACCTTC. It codes for CASSLSRPPGDLGYTF. V gene TRBV27 combines with J gene TRBJ1-2, with D maybe TRBD1 (6 bases). Looked up from germline, CDR1 is MNHEY and CDR2 is SMNVEV (reference sequence). The CDR3 totals 16 residues. V was clipped by 2 bases and J by 7 bases, with 20 bases between them.

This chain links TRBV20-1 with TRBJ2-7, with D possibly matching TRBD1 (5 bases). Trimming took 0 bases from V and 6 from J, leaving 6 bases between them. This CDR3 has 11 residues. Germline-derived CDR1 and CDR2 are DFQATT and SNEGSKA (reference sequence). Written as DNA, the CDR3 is TGCAGTGCTAGAGATACAGGCGAGCAGTACTTC. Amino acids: CSARDTGEQYF.

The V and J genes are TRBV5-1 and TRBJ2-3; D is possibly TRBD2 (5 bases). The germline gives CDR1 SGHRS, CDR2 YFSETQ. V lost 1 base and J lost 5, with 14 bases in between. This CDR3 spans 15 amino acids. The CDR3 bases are TGCGCCAGCAGCTTGAGCGGCCTCAGGAGAGATACGCAGTATTTT. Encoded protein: CASSLSGLRRDTQYF.

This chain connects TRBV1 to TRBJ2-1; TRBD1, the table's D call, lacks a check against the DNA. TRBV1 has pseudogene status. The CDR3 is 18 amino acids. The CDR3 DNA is TGCACCAGCAGCTCACGAAAAGGATGGGGGCAGGGCCCCAATGAGCAGTTCTTC. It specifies CTSSSRKGWGQGPNEQFF.